This T cell receptor beta chain was sequenced for a study of blood T cells in healthy people across ages. A J-beta primer mix and a sample-barcoded 5' primer were used in a second PCR of roughly 6 to 12 cycles. TCRdb reprocessed the 5' RACE reads with MiXCR, giving one entry per CDR3 protein. Of about 930,000 distinct CDR3 sequences in the sample, about 29% are singletons; the top ten hold around 9.6%. Germline CDR1 reads SGHTA; CDR2 reads FQGNSA. The CDR3 covers 18 residues. The trim removed 0 bases at V and 1 base at J, leaving 11 bases unmatched. The sample was also linked to a second study, of T cells of mothers and their children. That source notes: A few healthy Caucasian mothers and their six children donated.

J is TRBJ2-7 and V is TRBV7-2, with 8 positions matching TRBD1. The TCR comes from a woman in her forties in good health. What was sequenced was blood. The CDR3 region has the DNA TGTGCCAGCAGCTTAGCGCTCCGGACAGGGACCTATTCCTACGAGCAGTACTTC. Its protein is CASSLALRTGTYSYEQYF.